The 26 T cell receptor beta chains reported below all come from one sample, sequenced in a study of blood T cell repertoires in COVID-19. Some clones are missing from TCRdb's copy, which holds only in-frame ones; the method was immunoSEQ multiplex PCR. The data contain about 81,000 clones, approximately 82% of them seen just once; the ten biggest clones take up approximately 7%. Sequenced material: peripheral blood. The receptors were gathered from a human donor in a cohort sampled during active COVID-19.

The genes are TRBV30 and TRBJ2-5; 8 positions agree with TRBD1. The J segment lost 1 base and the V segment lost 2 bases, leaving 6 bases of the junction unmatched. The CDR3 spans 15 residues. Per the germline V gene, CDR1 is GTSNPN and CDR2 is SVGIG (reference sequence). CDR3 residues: CAWSRATGAQETQYF. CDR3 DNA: TGTGCCTGGAGTAGAGCGACAGGGGCCCAAGAGACCCAGTACTTC.

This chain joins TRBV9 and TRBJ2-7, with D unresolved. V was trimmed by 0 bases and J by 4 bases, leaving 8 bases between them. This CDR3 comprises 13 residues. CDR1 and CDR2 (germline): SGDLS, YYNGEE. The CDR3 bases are TGTGCCAGCAGCGTAGGGTCCCGGTACGAGCAGTACTTC. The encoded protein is CASSVGSRYEQYF.

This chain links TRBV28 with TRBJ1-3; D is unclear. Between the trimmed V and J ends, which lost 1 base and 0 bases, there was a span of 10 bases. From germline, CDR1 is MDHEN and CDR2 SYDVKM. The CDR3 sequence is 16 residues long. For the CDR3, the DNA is TGTGCCAGCAGTTTATTCGCCGCGCGCTCTGGAAACACCATATATTTT. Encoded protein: CASSLFAARSGNTIYF.

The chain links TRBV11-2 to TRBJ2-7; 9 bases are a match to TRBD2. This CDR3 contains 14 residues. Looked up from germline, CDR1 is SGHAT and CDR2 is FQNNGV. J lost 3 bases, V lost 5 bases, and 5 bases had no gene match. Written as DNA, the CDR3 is TGTGCCAGCAGCCAGATAGCGGGGGTCTACGAGCAGTACTTC. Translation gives CASSQIAGVYEQYF.

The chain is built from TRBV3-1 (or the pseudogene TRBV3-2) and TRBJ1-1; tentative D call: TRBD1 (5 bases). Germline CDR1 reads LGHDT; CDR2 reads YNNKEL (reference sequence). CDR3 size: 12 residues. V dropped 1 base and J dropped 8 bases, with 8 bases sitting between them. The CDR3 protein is CASSQAGLEAFF. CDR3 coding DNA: TGTGCCAGCAGCCAAGCGGGACTAGAAGCTTTCTTT.

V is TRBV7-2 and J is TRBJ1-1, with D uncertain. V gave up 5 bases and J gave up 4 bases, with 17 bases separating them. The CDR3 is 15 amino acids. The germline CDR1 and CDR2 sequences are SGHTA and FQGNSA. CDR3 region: CASSTRDSFSTEAFF. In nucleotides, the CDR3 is TGTGCCAGCAGCACACGGGATTCTTTTAGCACTGAAGCTTTCTTT.

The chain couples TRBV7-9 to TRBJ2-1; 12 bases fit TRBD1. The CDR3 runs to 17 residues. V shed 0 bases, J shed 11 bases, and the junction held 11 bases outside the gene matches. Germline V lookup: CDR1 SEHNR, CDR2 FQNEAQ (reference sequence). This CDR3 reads CASSLAEVGTGGGQQFF. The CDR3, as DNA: TGTGCCAGCAGCTTAGCGGAGGTCGGGACAGGGGGCGGGCAGCAGTTCTTC.

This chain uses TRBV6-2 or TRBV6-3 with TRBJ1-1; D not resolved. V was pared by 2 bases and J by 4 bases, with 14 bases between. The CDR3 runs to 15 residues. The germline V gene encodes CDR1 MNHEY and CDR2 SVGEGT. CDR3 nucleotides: TGTGCCAGCAGTTACATCGCAGGTAGGCCCACTGAAGCTTTCTTT. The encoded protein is CASSYIAGRPTEAFF.

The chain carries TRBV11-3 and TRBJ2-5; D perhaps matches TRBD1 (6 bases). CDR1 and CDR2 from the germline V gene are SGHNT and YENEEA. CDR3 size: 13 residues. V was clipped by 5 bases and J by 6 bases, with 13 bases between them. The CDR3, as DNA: TGTGCCAGCAGCCTCGACAGGTTACAGACCCAGTACTTC. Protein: CASSLDRLQTQYF.

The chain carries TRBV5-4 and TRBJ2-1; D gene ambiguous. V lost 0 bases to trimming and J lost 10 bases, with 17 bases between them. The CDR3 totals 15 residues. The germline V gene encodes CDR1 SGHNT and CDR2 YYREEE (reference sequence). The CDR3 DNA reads TGTGCCAGCAGCTTGGCGTCGGGTCGGAGTCGGGAGCAGTTCTTC. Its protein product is CASSLASGRSREQFF.

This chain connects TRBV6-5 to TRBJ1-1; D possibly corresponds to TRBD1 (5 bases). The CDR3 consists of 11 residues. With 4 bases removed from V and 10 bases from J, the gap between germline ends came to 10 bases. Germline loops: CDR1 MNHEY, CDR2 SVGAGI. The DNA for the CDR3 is TGTGCCAGCAGTTTTGCAGGGCGAGCTTTCTTT. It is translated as CASSFAGRAFF.

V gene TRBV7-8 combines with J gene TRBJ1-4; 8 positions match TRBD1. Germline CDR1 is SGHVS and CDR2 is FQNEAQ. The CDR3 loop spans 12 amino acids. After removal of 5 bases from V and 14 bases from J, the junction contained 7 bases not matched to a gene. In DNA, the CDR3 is TGTGCCAGCAGCCCCGACAGGGGAGGGCTGTTTTTT. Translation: CASSPDRGGLFF.

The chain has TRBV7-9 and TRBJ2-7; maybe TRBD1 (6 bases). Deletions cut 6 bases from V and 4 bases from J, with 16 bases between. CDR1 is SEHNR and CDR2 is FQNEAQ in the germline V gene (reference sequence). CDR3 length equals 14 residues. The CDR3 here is CASSHPTGKYEQYF. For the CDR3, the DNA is TGTGCCAGCAGTCATCCTACAGGGAAGTACGAGCAGTACTTC.

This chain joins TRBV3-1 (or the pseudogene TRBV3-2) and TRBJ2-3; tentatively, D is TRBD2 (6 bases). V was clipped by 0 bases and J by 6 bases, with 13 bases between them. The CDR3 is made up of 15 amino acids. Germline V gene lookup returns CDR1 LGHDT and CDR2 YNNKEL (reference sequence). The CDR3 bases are TGTGCCAGCAGCCAAGATCGGGGGAACCATGATACGCAGTATTTT. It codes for CASSQDRGNHDTQYF.

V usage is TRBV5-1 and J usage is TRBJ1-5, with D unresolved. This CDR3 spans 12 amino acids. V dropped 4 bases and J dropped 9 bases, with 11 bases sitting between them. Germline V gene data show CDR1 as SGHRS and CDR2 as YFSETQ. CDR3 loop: CASSHLRLPQHF. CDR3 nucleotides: TGCGCCAGCAGCCACCTCAGGCTGCCCCAGCATTTT.

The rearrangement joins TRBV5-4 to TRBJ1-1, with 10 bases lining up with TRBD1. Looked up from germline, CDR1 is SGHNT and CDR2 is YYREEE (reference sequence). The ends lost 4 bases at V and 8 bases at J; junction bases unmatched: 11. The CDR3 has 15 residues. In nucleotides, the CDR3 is TGTGCCAGCAGCCCTCCGGGACAGGGGTTTGGGGAAGCTTTCTTT. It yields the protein CASSPPGQGFGEAFF.

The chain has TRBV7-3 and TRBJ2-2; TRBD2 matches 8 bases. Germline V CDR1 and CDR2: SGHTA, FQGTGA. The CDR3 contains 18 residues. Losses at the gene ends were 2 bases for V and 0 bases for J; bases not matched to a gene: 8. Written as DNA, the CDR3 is TGTGCCAGCAGCTTATGGAGCGGGGGTGGGCCGAACACCGGGGAGCTGTTTTTT. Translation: CASSLWSGGGPNTGELFF.

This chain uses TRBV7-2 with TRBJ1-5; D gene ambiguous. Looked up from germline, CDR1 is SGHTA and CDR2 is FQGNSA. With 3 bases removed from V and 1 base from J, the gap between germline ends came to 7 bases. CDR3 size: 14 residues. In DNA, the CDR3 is TGTGCCAGCAGCTTGAGGAGGAGCAATCAGCCCCAGCATTTT. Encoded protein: CASSLRRSNQPQHF.

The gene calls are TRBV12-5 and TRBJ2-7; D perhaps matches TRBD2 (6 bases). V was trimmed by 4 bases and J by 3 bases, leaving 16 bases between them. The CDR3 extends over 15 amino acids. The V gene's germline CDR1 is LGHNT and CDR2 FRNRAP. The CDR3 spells CASGSPTGLSYEQYF. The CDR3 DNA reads TGTGCTAGTGGTTCCCCAACGGGACTTAGCTACGAGCAGTACTTC.

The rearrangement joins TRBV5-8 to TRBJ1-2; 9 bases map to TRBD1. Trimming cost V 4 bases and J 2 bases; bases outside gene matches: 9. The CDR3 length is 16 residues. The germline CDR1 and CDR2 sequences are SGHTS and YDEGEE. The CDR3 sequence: CASSRDRGTINYGYTF. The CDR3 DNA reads TGTGCCAGCAGCCGAGACAGGGGGACCATCAACTATGGCTACACCTTC.

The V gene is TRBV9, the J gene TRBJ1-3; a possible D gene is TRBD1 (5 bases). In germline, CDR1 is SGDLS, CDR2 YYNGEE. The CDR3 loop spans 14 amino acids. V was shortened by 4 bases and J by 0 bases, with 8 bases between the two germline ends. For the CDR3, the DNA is TGTGCCAGCAGCCTCGACAGCTCTGGAAACACCATATATTTT. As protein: CASSLDSSGNTIYF.

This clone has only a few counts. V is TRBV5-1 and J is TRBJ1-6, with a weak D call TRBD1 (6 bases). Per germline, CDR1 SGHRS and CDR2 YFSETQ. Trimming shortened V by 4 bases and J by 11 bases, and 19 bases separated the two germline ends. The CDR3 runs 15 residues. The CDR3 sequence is CASSADSLRAAPLHF. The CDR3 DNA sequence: TGCGCCAGCAGCGCGGACAGCCTAAGGGCAGCACCCCTCCACTTT.

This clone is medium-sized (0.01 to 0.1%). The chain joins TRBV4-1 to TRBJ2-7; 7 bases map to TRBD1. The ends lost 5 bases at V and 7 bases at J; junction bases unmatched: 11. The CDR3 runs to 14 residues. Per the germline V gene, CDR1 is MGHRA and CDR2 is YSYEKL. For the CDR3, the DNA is TGCGCCAGCAGCACTCGACAGGGTCAGGGGGAGCAGTACTTC. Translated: CASSTRQGQGEQYF.

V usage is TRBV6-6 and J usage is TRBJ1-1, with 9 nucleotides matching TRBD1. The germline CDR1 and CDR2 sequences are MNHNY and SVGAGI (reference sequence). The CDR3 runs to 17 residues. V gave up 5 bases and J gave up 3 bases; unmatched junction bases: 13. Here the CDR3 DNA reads TGTGCCAGCAGTCCTAACAGGGGGCGCATCAAGGACACTGAAGCTTTCTTT. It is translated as CASSPNRGRIKDTEAFF.

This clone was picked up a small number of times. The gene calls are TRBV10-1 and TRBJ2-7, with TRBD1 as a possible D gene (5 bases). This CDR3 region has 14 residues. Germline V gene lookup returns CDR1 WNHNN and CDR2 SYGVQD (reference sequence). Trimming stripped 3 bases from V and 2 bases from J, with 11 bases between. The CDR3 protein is CASSDLQEPYEQYF. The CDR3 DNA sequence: TGCGCCAGCAGTGATTTACAGGAACCCTACGAGCAGTACTTC.

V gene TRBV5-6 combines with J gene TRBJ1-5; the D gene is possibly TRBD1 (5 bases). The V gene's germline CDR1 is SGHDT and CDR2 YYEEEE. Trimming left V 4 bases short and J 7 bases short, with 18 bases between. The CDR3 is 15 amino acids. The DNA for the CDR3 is TGTGCCAGCAGCACACTGCGGCAGGGAGGCCAGCCCCAGCATTTT. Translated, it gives CASSTLRQGGQPQHF.